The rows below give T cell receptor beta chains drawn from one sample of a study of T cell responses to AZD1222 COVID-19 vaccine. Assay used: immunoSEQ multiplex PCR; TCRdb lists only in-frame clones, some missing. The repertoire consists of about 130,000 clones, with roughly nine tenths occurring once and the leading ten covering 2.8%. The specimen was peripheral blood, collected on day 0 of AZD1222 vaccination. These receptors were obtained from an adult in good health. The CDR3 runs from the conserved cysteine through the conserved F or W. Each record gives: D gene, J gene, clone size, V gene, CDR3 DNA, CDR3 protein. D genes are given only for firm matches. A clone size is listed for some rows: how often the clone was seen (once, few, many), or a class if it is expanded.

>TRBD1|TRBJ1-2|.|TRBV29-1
TGCAGCGTTTACCGGGCCGGGACAGCCTATGGCTACACCTTC
CSVYRAGTAYGYTF
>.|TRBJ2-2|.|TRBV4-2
TGTGCCAGCAGCCGTTCAGGGATGACCGGGGAGCTGTTTTTT
CASSRSGMTGELFF
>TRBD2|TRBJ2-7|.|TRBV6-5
TGTGCCAGCAAGATAGCGGGAAGCCTCTCCTACGAGCAGTACTTC
CASKIAGSLSYEQYF
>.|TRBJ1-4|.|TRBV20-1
TGCAGTGCTAGTTCCGGCCGGGAGGAAAAACTGTTTTTT
CSASSGREEKLFF
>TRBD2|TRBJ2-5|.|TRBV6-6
TGTGCCAGCAGTTTCCGACTAGCGGGAGTTCGAGAGACCCAGTACTTC
CASSFRLAGVRETQYF
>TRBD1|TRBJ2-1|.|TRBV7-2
TGTGCCAGCAGCTTACTTCCGCTAACAGGGGGCAAAGATGAGCAGTTCTTC
CASSLLPLTGGKDEQFF
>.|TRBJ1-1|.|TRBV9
TGTGCCAGCAGCGTTTCGGGGCCTGAAGCTTTCTTT
CASSVSGPEAFF
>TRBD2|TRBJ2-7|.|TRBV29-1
TGCAGCGTTGTAGTCCCCCGTAGCGGGAGTCATGACGAGCAGTACTTC
CSVVVPRSGSHDEQYF
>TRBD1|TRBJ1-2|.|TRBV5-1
TGCGCCAGCAGCTTGCCAAGGACAGGGGGCGTTAACTATGGCTACACCTTC
CASSLPRTGGVNYGYTF
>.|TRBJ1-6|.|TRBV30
TGTGCCTGGAGTCTCAATTCACCCCTCCACTTT
CAWSLNSPLHF
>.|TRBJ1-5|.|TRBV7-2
TGTGCCAGCAGCCCAGGCTCAGTTCTCAATCAGCCCCAGCATTTT
CASSPGSVLNQPQHF
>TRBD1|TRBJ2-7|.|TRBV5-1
TGCGCCAGCAGCTTTACAGGGGGCAAGTACGAGCAGTACTTC
CASSFTGGKYEQYF
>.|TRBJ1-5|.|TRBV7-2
TGTGCCAGCAGCTTAGGACTGCTCAATCAGCCCCAGCATTTT
CASSLGLLNQPQHF
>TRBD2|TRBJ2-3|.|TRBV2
TGTGCCAGCAGTGGTGAGCGGGGGGGACCTAATACGCAGTATTTT
CASSGERGGPNTQYF
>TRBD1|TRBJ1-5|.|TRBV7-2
TGTGCCAGCAGTCCTAGGACAGGGATTCTCAATCAGCCCCAGCATTTT
CASSPRTGILNQPQHF
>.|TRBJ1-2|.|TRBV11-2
TGTGCCAGCAGCTTAGGGCAGTACTATGGCTACACCTTC
CASSLGQYYGYTF
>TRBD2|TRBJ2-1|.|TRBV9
TGTGCCAGCAGCGTAAGCGGGAGCTCCTACAATGAGCAGTTCTTC
CASSVSGSSYNEQFF
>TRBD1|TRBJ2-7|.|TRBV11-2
TGTGCCAGCAGGCGGACAGGGGTCTTCTACGAGCAGTACTTC
CASRRTGVFYEQYF
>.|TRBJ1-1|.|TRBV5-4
TGTGCCAGCAGCTTGGACAGGGAGGGAACTGAAGCTTTCTTT
CASSLDREGTEAFF
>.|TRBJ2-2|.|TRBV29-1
TGCAGCGCCGGAGGGCCTGGAACCGGGGAGCTGTTTTTT
CSAGGPGTGELFF
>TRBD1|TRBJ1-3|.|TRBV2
TGTGCCAGCAGTGAAAGGGGGCCAAGCTCTGGAAACACCATATATTTT
CASSERGPSSGNTIYF
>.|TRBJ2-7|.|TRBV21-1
TGTGCCAGCAGCAAAAAGAAGGGGGGACTCTACGAGCAGTACTTC
CASSKKKGGLYEQYF
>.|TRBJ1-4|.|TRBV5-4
TGTGCCAGCAGCTTGGGTGCAACTAATGAAAAACTGTTTTTT
CASSLGATNEKLFF
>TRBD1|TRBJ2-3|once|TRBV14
TGTGCCAGCAGCCATGTTACAGGGGGGATCACAGATACGCAGTATTTT
CASSHVTGGITDTQYF
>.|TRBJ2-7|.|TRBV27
TGTGCCAGCAGTTTATGGGGGGCCTACGAGCAGTACTTC
CASSLWGAYEQYF
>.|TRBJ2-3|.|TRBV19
TGTGCCAGTAGTCTACCCGGGACTCCAGATACGCAGTATTTT
CASSLPGTPDTQYF
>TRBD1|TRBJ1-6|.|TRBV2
TGTGCCAGCAGTGAGCCCCGGGGACAGTTGCAATCACCCCTCCACTTT
CASSEPRGQLQSPLHF
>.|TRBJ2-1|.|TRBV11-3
TGTGCCAGCAGGGGGGACTCCGAGCAGTTCTTC
CASRGDSEQFF
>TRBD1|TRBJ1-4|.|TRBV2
TGTGCCAGCATTCGACAGGGGTTCGATGAAAAACTGTTTTTT
CASIRQGFDEKLFF
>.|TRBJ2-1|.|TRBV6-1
TGTGCCAGCAGTGAACAGGGAGGCGCCTACAATGAGCAGTTCTTC
CASSEQGGAYNEQFF
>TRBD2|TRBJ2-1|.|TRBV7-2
TGTGCCAGCAGCTCCTCTAGCGGGAAATCCTACAATGAGCAGTTCTTC
CASSSSSGKSYNEQFF
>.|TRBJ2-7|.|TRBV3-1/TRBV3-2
TGTGCCAGCAGCGTACAGCGACAGGCTACCTACGAGCAGTACTTC
CASSVQRQATYEQYF
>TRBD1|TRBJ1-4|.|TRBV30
TGTGCCTGGAGTGTAATGGGACAGGGGGCGGAAAAACTGTTTTTT
CAWSVMGQGAEKLFF
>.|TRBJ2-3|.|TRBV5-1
TGCGCCAGCAGCTTGGCCAGGGGAGATACGCAGTATTTT
CASSLARGDTQYF
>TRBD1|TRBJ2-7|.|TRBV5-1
TGCGCCAGCAGCTTGAAGGGGGCGGGCGAGCAGTACTTC
CASSLKGAGEQYF